The entry that follows covers one T cell receptor (beta chain) sequence. Its antigen is undetermined. The data were obtained in a study of T cell repertoires in cytomegalovirus infection. On the study more broadly: HLA-B-restricted CMV epitopes that are well studied, plus recently identified HLA-C-restricted ones, were used by the study.

General observations from the study: Predominance within the ex vivo response was attributable to HLA-C-restricted CMV-specific TCR beta clonotypes. Carriers of CMV and the relevant HLA type were discriminated by public TCR beta frequency.

MiXCR, applied by TCRdb to the reads, yields one record per CDR3 protein. The repertoire includes some 560,000 distinct CDR3 sequences, around 40% of them detected once, and over 45% sits in the top ten. The source of this sequence is a human donor in good health (CMV status not recorded). Some clones in this sample may be carry-over from other donors' samples. The sequences come from cultured PBMCs, collected from culture after CMV antigen stimulation.

The CDR3 DNA reads as TGCGCCAGCAGCCCCCGGGACTACCGAAGCTCCTACAATGAGCAGTTCTTC. Residues: CASSPRDYRSSYNEQFF. The chain links TRBV4-1 to TRBJ2-1; 7 nucleotides match TRBD2. The ends lost 4 bases at V and 0 bases at J; junction bases unmatched: 9. This CDR3 comprises 17 residues. Germline-derived CDR1 and CDR2 are MGHRA and YSYEKL.